The 15 T cell receptor beta chains in this list originate from one sample, sequenced in a study of regulatory T cells in long-lasting Graves disease. As to time point: newly diagnosed GD, antithyroid drugs for less than 3 months. Generation of the TCR library employed RNA extracted from PBMCs. Library construction for TCR beta used iRepertoire HTBI primers and Arm-PCR of CDR3 regions. TCRdb passed the multiplex PCR reads through MiXCR, listing each CDR3 protein once. The sample yields about 200,000 distinct CDR3 sequences, around 16% seen once. Sequencing used peripheral blood mononuclear cells (PBMCs), obtained at new diagnosis, from a patient treated with antithyroid drugs. The origin of the receptors is a female donor with Graves disease.

This clonotype was found many times. This rearrangement joins TRBV7-9 to TRBJ2-5; no definite D call. In germline, CDR1 is SEHNR, CDR2 FQNEAQ (reference sequence). The CDR3 is 12 amino acids. V was trimmed by 6 bases and J by 5 bases, leaving 10 bases between them. In DNA form, the CDR3 reads TGTGCCAGCAGTCAAACTTTGGAGACCCAGTACTTC. It yields the protein CASSQTLETQYF.

This clonotype was seen at least ten times. V is TRBV28 and J is TRBJ2-7, with D perhaps matching TRBD1 (5 bases). V lost 5 bases and J lost 2, with 10 bases in between. This CDR3 is 13 amino acids long. Germline loops: CDR1 MDHEN, CDR2 SYDVKM. The CDR3 region is CASSLDSAYEQYF. DNA for the CDR3: TGTGCCAGCAGTCTAGACAGCGCCTACGAGCAGTACTTC.

This clonotype was counted many times. This rearrangement joins TRBV6-4 to TRBJ2-3; D gene ambiguous. The germline gives CDR1 MRHNA, CDR2 SNTAGT. V shed 0 bases and J shed 2 bases, with 3 bases lying between them. The CDR3 sequence is 13 residues long. The CDR3 loop is CASSDSITDTQYF. CDR3 nucleotide sequence: TGTGCCAGCAGTGACTCGATCACAGATACGCAGTATTTT.

This chain uses TRBV20-1 with TRBJ2-2; tentatively, D is TRBD2 (7 bases). The CDR3 contains 14 residues. Germline CDR1 is DFQATT and CDR2 is SNEGSKA (reference sequence). V dropped 0 bases and J dropped 4 bases, with 9 bases sitting between them. Here the CDR3 DNA reads TGCAGTGCTAGAGATGCGGGGGCCACCGGGGAGCTGTTTTTT. Translated, it gives CSARDAGATGELFF.

The chain couples TRBV19 to TRBJ2-1; 12 bases map to TRBD1. CDR1 is LNHDA, CDR2 SQIVND, per germline (reference sequence). V was pared by 0 bases and J by 8 bases, with 2 bases of the junction left unmatched. The CDR3 is 15 amino acids. The CDR3 DNA reads as TGTGCCAGTAGTATAGAAGGGACAGGGGGCGATGAGCAGTTCTTC. Translated, it gives CASSIEGTGGDEQFF.

This chain links TRBV27 with TRBJ2-7; D ambiguous. Germline CDR1 and CDR2: MNHEY and SMNVEV (reference sequence). The CDR3 extends over 14 amino acids. The V end lost 4 bases, the J end lost 4 bases, and 14 bases lay between the germline ends. CDR3 in amino acids: CASSSLGFSYEQYF. CDR3 coding DNA: TGTGCCAGCAGTTCGCTAGGTTTCTCTTACGAGCAGTACTTC.

J is TRBJ2-7 and V is TRBV15; 11 positions agree with TRBD2. This CDR3 is built from 17 residues. In germline, CDR1 is LNHNV, CDR2 YYDKDF (reference sequence). With V trimmed by 0 bases and J by 4 bases, 8 bases remained unmatched. The CDR3 sequence: CATSRESSGRAGYEQYF. CDR3 DNA sequence: TGTGCCACCAGCAGAGAGAGTAGCGGGAGGGCCGGGTACGAGCAGTACTTC. The full variable domain, rest sourced from reference TRBV15 and TRBJ2-7, is DAMVIQNPRYQVTQFGKPVTLSCSQTLNHNVMYWYQQKSSQAPKLLFHYYDKDFNNEADTPDNFQSRRPNTSFCFLDIRSPGLGDTAMYLCATSRESSGRAGYEQYFGPGTRLTVT.

The CDR3 here is CSARMAGRGPYNEQFF. CDR3 nucleotides: TGCAGTGCTAGAATGGCGGGACGGGGGCCCTACAATGAGCAGTTCTTC. This chain uses TRBV20-1 with TRBJ2-1; perhaps D is TRBD1 or TRBD2 (6 bases each). Trimming cost V 2 bases and J 2 bases, with 16 bases left between them. The CDR3 is 16 residues long. Per the germline V gene, CDR1 is DFQATT and CDR2 is SNEGSKA (reference sequence).

The sample holds many counts of this clonotype. The genes are TRBV2 and TRBJ2-7; D remains ambiguous. Trimming left V 2 bases short and J 3 bases short, with 14 bases between. This CDR3 region has 15 residues. The germline V gene encodes CDR1 SNHLY and CDR2 FYNNEI. This CDR3 reads CASSEWGQRDYEQYF. CDR3 nucleotide sequence: TGTGCCAGCAGTGAATGGGGTCAGAGAGACTACGAGCAGTACTTC. The variable domain in full, with the rest retrieved from reference TRBV2 and TRBJ2-7, is EPEVTQTPSHQVTQMGQEVILRCVPISNHLYFYWYRQILGQKVEFLVSFYNNEISEKSEIFDDQFSVERPDGSNFTLKIRSTKLEDSAMYFCASSEWGQRDYEQYFGPGTRLTVT.

The chain is built from TRBV28 and TRBJ2-7; 11 nucleotides match TRBD2. The CDR3 runs to 16 residues. Germline lookup yields CDR1 MDHEN and CDR2 SYDVKM. Trimming took 6 bases from V and 2 from J; bases not matched to a gene: 9. The CDR3 loop reads CASSVTSGTDTYEQYF. Written as DNA, the CDR3 is TGTGCCAGCAGCGTGACTAGCGGGACCGATACCTACGAGCAGTACTTC.

V gene TRBV12-5 combines with J gene TRBJ2-3, with TRBD2 identical over 7 bases. The germline V gene encodes CDR1 LGHNT and CDR2 FRNRAP. CDR3 length: 16 residues. J was trimmed by 5 bases and V by 5 bases; bases with no gene match: 13. CDR3 amino acids: CASGPPSLRGGDTQYF. CDR3 in DNA: TGTGCTAGTGGTCCCCCCTCTCTGCGCGGGGGAGATACGCAGTATTTT.

This clonotype was recorded at least ten times. V gene TRBV7-8 combines with J gene TRBJ2-2; D might be TRBD1 (6 bases). Deletions cut 5 bases from V and 5 bases from J, with 15 bases between. This CDR3 has 15 amino acids. Germline CDR1 SGHVS, CDR2 FQNEAQ. CDR3 loop: CASSRIWGRTGELFF. CDR3 in DNA: TGTGCCAGCAGCCGAATCTGGGGGCGGACCGGGGAGCTGTTTTTT.

At least ten counts were recorded for this clonotype. The CDR3 is CASSLEIASEITGELFF. For the CDR3, the DNA is TGTGCCAGCAGCTTAGAGATCGCTAGCGAGATCACCGGGGAGCTGTTTTTT. The chain has TRBV7-2 and TRBJ2-2, with D possibly TRBD2 on 6 matching bases. The CDR3 runs to 17 residues. The V end lost 1 base, the J end lost 4 bases, and 16 bases lay between the germline ends. Germline CDR1 is SGHTA and CDR2 is FQGNSA.

The sample holds many counts of this clonotype. The chain joins TRBV19 to TRBJ1-3, with D perhaps TRBD1 (6 bases). The V gene's germline CDR1 is LNHDA and CDR2 SQIVND (reference sequence). The CDR3 runs to 16 residues. V gave up 6 bases and J gave up 3 bases, with 18 bases separating them. CDR3 nucleotides: TGTGCCAGTAGCCTTAAAGGGGGATGGGATGGAAACACCATATATTTT. Its protein product is CASSLKGGWDGNTIYF.

This clonotype was counted only a few times. The chain is built from TRBV20-1 and TRBJ2-4, with 7 bases matching TRBD1. CDR1 and CDR2 (germline): DFQATT, SNEGSKA (reference sequence). With V trimmed by 6 bases and J by 5 bases, 10 bases remained unmatched. CDR3 size: 14 residues. The DNA for the CDR3 is TGCAGTGCATGGAACACAGGGGCCCAAAACATTCAGTACTTC. It is translated as CSAWNTGAQNIQYF.